One sample yielded the 32 T cell receptor beta chains listed below, sequenced in a study of Ad26.COV2.S vaccination and SARS-CoV-2 variants listed by TCRdb under 2021. The library was obtained by the immunoSEQ multiplex PCR assay. This is the immuneACCESS table as TCRdb keeps it, with only in-frame sequences that have V and J called. A part of the clones is gone; compared with another copy, unresolved V genes explain less than half, and the rest is unexplained. Present in this sample are about 350,000 clones, 90% to 95% of which were seen just once. The ten largest account for around 4% of the sample. The intended sense of this specimen's time point label: individuals recovered from natural SARS-CoV-2 infection. Sequenced here: peripheral blood, sampled after recovery from COVID-19. The receptors stem from a human donor who had recovered from COVID-19.

This rearrangement joins TRBV5-1 to TRBJ2-1; D is undetermined. The CDR3 consists of 15 residues. Germline V CDR1 and CDR2: SGHRS, YFSETQ. V was cut by 7 bases and J by 5 bases, with 19 bases left in between. The CDR3 region is CASYTRLDGNNEQFF. CDR3 bases: TGCGCCAGCTATACCAGGCTAGACGGAAACAATGAGCAGTTCTTC.

The rearrangement uses TRBV19 and TRBJ1-5; D not resolved. Per the germline V gene, CDR1 is LNHDA and CDR2 is SQIVND (reference sequence). The CDR3 spans 18 residues. V was pared by 1 base and J by 0 bases, with 16 bases between. The CDR3 reads CASSIGFRTLSSNQPQHF. CDR3 coding DNA: TGTGCCAGTAGTATAGGGTTCCGGACCCTAAGTAGCAATCAGCCCCAGCATTTT.

V usage is TRBV5-1 and J usage is TRBJ1-1; unclear D gene. Trimming removed 4 bases from V and 6 bases from J, with 19 bases in between. This CDR3 has 15 amino acids. The V gene's germline CDR1 is SGHRS and CDR2 YFSETQ. The CDR3 DNA is TGCGCCAGCAGCCCAGGCAGAGCGGCTGCAGCTGAAGCTTTCTTT. Protein product: CASSPGRAAAAEAFF.

This rearrangement joins TRBV5-1 to TRBJ1-3; TRBD1 might be the D (6 bases). CDR3 length: 16 residues. Germline V gene lookup returns CDR1 SGHRS and CDR2 YFSETQ. Trimming took 0 bases from V and 3 from J, leaving 13 bases between them. CDR3: CASSLAGGGRGNTIYF. CDR3 nucleotide sequence: TGCGCCAGCAGCTTGGCCGGGGGGGGCCGTGGAAACACCATATATTTT.

The rearrangement links TRBV27 to TRBJ1-1; D not resolved. The CDR3 length is 14 residues. With 9 bases removed from V and 2 bases from J, the gap between germline ends came to 16 bases. Germline-derived CDR1 and CDR2 are MNHEY and SMNVEV (reference sequence). The CDR3 protein is CASGEGPRNTEAFF. The CDR3 nucleotides read TGTGCCAGTGGGGAGGGTCCTCGAAACACTGAAGCTTTCTTT.

The V call is TRBV11-3, the J call TRBJ2-5; D gene ambiguous. CDR3 length: 13 residues. Germline V gene lookup returns CDR1 SGHNT and CDR2 YENEEA. V was shortened by 3 bases and J by 1 base, with 6 bases between the two germline ends. The CDR3: CASSLGIQETQYF. CDR3 bases: TGTGCCAGCAGCTTGGGGATCCAAGAGACCCAGTACTTC.

The table lists this clone with a count of one. The V and J genes are TRBV3-1 (or the pseudogene TRBV3-2) and TRBJ1-3, with TRBD1 matching 8 bases. The CDR3 covers 15 residues. The V gene's germline CDR1 is LGHDT and CDR2 YNNKEL (reference sequence). V trimming: 4 bases; J trimming: 4 bases; junction bases outside the gene matches: 6. DNA for the CDR3: TGTGCCAGCAGCCTCCAGGGGGCGCGAGGAAACACCATATATTTT. This codes for CASSLQGARGNTIYF.

This chain connects TRBV6-5 to TRBJ2-3; 10 bases line up with TRBD2. Germline values: CDR1 MNHEY, CDR2 SVGAGI. With V trimmed by 6 bases and J by 5 bases, 5 bases remained unmatched. The CDR3 has 14 amino acids. The CDR3 DNA reads TGTGCCAGCAGGAAGCGGGGGGGGGAAGATACGCAGTATTTT. Its protein product is CASRKRGGEDTQYF.

V usage is TRBV5-1 and J usage is TRBJ2-1, with 9 nucleotides matching TRBD1. Germline V lookup: CDR1 SGHRS, CDR2 YFSETQ. Losses at the gene ends were 5 bases for V and 8 bases for J; bases not matched to a gene: 11. The CDR3 length is 15 residues. CDR3 loop: CASSLSGQGSHEQFF. Written as DNA, the CDR3 is TGCGCCAGCAGTCTGTCGGGACAGGGTAGCCATGAGCAGTTCTTC.

The chain has TRBV4-3 and TRBJ2-7; 9 nucleotides align to TRBD2. With 0 bases clipped from V and 2 bases from J, the junction kept 5 bases outside the gene matches. Per germline, CDR1 LGHNA and CDR2 YSLEER. The CDR3 length is 16 residues. The CDR3 sequence: CASSQDLVAGAYEQYF. The CDR3 bases are TGCGCCAGCAGCCAAGATTTGGTAGCGGGGGCCTACGAGCAGTACTTC.

The CDR3 bases are TGTGCCAGCAGCCACCAAAGGGCAGGGGACTATGGCTACACCTTC. This encodes CASSHQRAGDYGYTF. This chain joins TRBV3-1 (or the pseudogene TRBV3-2) and TRBJ1-2, with a tentative D call TRBD1 (6 bases). The germline V gene has CDR1 LGHDT and CDR2 YNNKEL (reference sequence). Trimming left V 3 bases short and J 3 bases short, with 14 bases between. The CDR3 extends over 15 amino acids.

V is TRBV27 and J is TRBJ2-3; a possible D gene is TRBD2 (7 bases). The germline CDR1 and CDR2 sequences are MNHEY and SMNVEV (reference sequence). This CDR3 has 13 amino acids. V was shortened by 11 bases and J by 4 bases, with 16 bases between the two germline ends. The CDR3 nucleotides are TGTGCCTCCAGAAGGGGGGGAGCAGATACGCAGTATTTT. It specifies CASRRGGADTQYF.

A word on this clone: Distinct nucleotide sequences in the sample also encode this CDR3. The chain combines TRBV6-5 with TRBJ1-2; D gene ambiguous. Germline CDR1 reads MNHEY; CDR2 reads SVGAGI. Trimming stripped 5 bases from V and 2 bases from J, with 12 bases between. CDR3 length: 14 residues. The CDR3 DNA is TGTGCCAGCAGTCCGACGGGAGGCAACTATGGCTACACCTTC. It translates to CASSPTGGNYGYTF.

This clone showed up just a few times. The chain joins TRBV6-4 to TRBJ1-6; 12 bases are shared with TRBD1. The germline V gene encodes CDR1 MRHNA and CDR2 SNTAGT. With 6 bases clipped from V and 5 bases from J, the junction kept 5 bases outside the gene matches. CDR3 length equals 16 residues. The CDR3 sequence: CASSPGTGGDNSPLHF. CDR3 bases: TGTGCCAGCAGCCCCGGGACAGGGGGCGATAATTCACCCCTCCACTTT.

The chain carries TRBV3-1 (or the pseudogene TRBV3-2) and TRBJ1-3, with D possibly matching TRBD1 (6 bases). V was cut by 2 bases and J by 1 base, with 9 bases left in between. The CDR3 has 15 amino acids. From germline, CDR1 is LGHDT and CDR2 YNNKEL (reference sequence). CDR3 DNA: TGTGCCAGCAGCCAAAATACAGGGTCTGGAAACACCATATATTTT. It codes for CASSQNTGSGNTIYF.

This clone was detected only once. V gene TRBV6-6 combines with J gene TRBJ2-7; TRBD2 matches at 11 bases. The CDR3 totals 16 residues. The V gene's germline CDR1 is MNHNY and CDR2 SVGAGI (reference sequence). Unmatched junction bases numbered 15, after V lost 8 bases and J lost 6 bases. CDR3: CASQKRGLAGGSEQYF. The CDR3 DNA sequence: TGTGCCAGCCAAAAACGAGGTCTAGCGGGGGGCTCCGAGCAGTACTTC.

The gene calls are TRBV27 and TRBJ1-5; D possibly corresponds to TRBD1 (5 bases). The CDR3 consists of 16 residues. The V gene lost 4 bases and the J gene lost 1 base, with 14 bases spanning the gap. Germline V gene lookup returns CDR1 MNHEY and CDR2 SMNVEV (reference sequence). CDR3 amino acids: CASSSNQGRSNQPQHF. In DNA form, the CDR3 reads TGTGCCAGCAGTTCCAACCAGGGACGGAGCAATCAGCCCCAGCATTTT.

J is TRBJ1-1 and V is TRBV19; TRBD1 might be the D (5 bases). The germline V gene has CDR1 LNHDA and CDR2 SQIVND (reference sequence). V shed 8 bases and J shed 1 base, with 14 bases lying between them. The CDR3 is 14 amino acids. The CDR3 region is CASRMGTENTEAFF. DNA for the CDR3: TGTGCCAGTCGGATGGGGACGGAGAACACTGAAGCTTTCTTT.

The CDR3 DNA sequence: TGTGCCAGCAGCCCCACATCAGGGGATAACTATGGCTACACCTTC. It is translated as CASSPTSGDNYGYTF. The chain is built from TRBV9 and TRBJ1-2; a possible D gene is TRBD1 (6 bases). Per germline, CDR1 SGDLS and CDR2 YYNGEE. V was cut by 4 bases and J by 1 base, with 14 bases left in between. The CDR3 runs 15 residues.

This chain connects TRBV25-1 to TRBJ2-2; perhaps D is TRBD1 or TRBD2 (5 bases each). Germline V gives CDR1 MGHDK, CDR2 SYGVNS. Trimming took off 7 bases at V and 6 bases at J, with 12 bases between the two ends. The CDR3 has 13 amino acids. This CDR3 is CASNEGLAGELFF. The CDR3 coding sequence is TGTGCCAGCAACGAGGGGTTGGCCGGGGAGCTGTTTTTT.

This chain connects TRBV9 to TRBJ2-3; D gene uncertain. The CDR3 is 15 residues long. Germline lookup yields CDR1 SGDLS and CDR2 YYNGEE. V was trimmed by 2 bases and J by 4 bases, leaving 14 bases between them. CDR3 DNA sequence: TGTGCCAGCAGCGTCAAGGGCAGTAAGTCAGATACGCAGTATTTT. It yields the protein CASSVKGSKSDTQYF.

Only one count was recorded for this clone. This sample includes further DNA sequences coding for the same CDR3. The chain uses TRBV7-2 and TRBJ2-2, with D possibly TRBD2 on 6 matching bases. Germline V gene data show CDR1 as SGHTA and CDR2 as FQGNSA. The CDR3 is 15 residues long. The V gene lost 1 base and the J gene lost 6 bases, with 12 bases spanning the gap. Here the CDR3 DNA reads TGTGCCAGCAGCTTAGTAGTTCGCGGGGCCGGGGAGCTGTTTTTT. Translation: CASSLVVRGAGELFF.

The rearrangement joins TRBV19 to TRBJ2-3; D is possibly TRBD1 (6 bases). The V and J ends lost 8 bases and 3 bases respectively, with 18 bases between them. Germline V lookup: CDR1 LNHDA, CDR2 SQIVND (reference sequence). This CDR3 spans 15 amino acids. CDR3 loop: CASRGTNSPTDTQYF. In DNA form, the CDR3 reads TGTGCCAGTCGTGGGACAAACTCCCCAACAGATACGCAGTATTTT.

The chain joins TRBV11-2 to TRBJ1-1, with D possibly TRBD1 on 5 matching bases. V was trimmed by 3 bases and J by 4 bases, leaving 15 bases between them. The germline V gene has CDR1 SGHAT and CDR2 FQNNGV. The CDR3 runs to 15 residues. The CDR3: CASSLKDGGSTEAFF. The CDR3 DNA sequence: TGTGCCAGCAGCTTGAAGGATGGGGGAAGCACTGAAGCTTTCTTT.

The gene calls are TRBV27 and TRBJ1-5, with D possibly matching TRBD1 (5 bases). This CDR3 contains 14 residues. V was trimmed by 4 bases and J by 5 bases, leaving 12 bases between them. Per the germline V gene, CDR1 is MNHEY and CDR2 is SMNVEV (reference sequence). CDR3 DNA sequence: TGTGCCAGCAGTTCCAGGCGAGGGGATCAGCCCCAGCATTTT. It codes for CASSSRRGDQPQHF.

This sequence joins TRBV5-4 and TRBJ2-7; TRBD1 matches at 9 bases. Germline V gene sequence: CDR1 SGHNT, CDR2 YYREEE (reference sequence). This CDR3 comprises 16 residues. V was clipped by 3 bases and J by 7 bases; unmatched bases: 14. CDR3: CASSSGFRDRDGEQYF. CDR3 DNA: TGTGCCAGCAGCTCGGGATTCCGGGACAGGGACGGGGAGCAGTACTTC.

The chain links TRBV29-1 to TRBJ1-1, with a tentative D call TRBD1 (6 bases). CDR3 length equals 17 residues. V was cut by 4 bases and J by 4 bases, with 25 bases left in between. Per germline, CDR1 SQVTM and CDR2 ANQGSEA. This CDR3 is CSVVVKRDTLLGTEAFF. DNA for the CDR3: TGCAGCGTTGTGGTCAAGCGGGACACCCTGTTGGGCACTGAAGCTTTCTTT.

This clone was detected only a few times. The chain combines TRBV19 with TRBJ2-1, with D perhaps being TRBD1 or TRBD2 (6 bases each). This CDR3 spans 14 amino acids. Trimming took off 8 bases at V and 8 bases at J, with 19 bases between the two ends. In germline, CDR1 is LNHDA, CDR2 SQIVND (reference sequence). The DNA for the CDR3 is TGTGCCAGTCAACAAGGGGGGAGCCGCGATGAGCAGTTCTTC. It codes for CASQQGGSRDEQFF.

The chain combines TRBV10-3 with TRBJ2-2; 11 positions agree with TRBD2. CDR3 length: 17 residues. V was clipped by 3 bases and J by 5 bases; unmatched bases: 8. Germline V gene lookup returns CDR1 ENHRY and CDR2 SYGVKD. CDR3 in amino acids: CAISDHTSGGKTGELFF. CDR3 coding DNA: TGTGCCATCAGTGATCATACTAGCGGGGGAAAGACCGGGGAGCTGTTTTTT.

The V call is TRBV19, the J call TRBJ1-1; 7 nucleotides match TRBD1. CDR1 is LNHDA and CDR2 is SQIVND in the germline V gene (reference sequence). V lost 4 bases, J lost 1 base, and 6 bases stayed unmatched. The CDR3 loop spans 15 amino acids. CDR3 in amino acids: CASSTHRDRNTEAFF. The CDR3 DNA sequence: TGTGCCAGTAGTACCCACCGGGACAGGAACACTGAAGCTTTCTTT.

This chain uses TRBV19 with TRBJ2-3; 8 bases are a match to TRBD1. The CDR3 covers 15 residues. The V gene's germline CDR1 is LNHDA and CDR2 SQIVND (reference sequence). Unmatched junction bases numbered 4, after V lost 5 bases and J lost 0 bases. The CDR3 DNA follows: TGTGCCAGTAGTCTTCGGGACAGGAGCACAGATACGCAGTATTTT. Encoded protein: CASSLRDRSTDTQYF.

V usage is TRBV27 and J usage is TRBJ1-5; the D is unclear. V shed 3 bases and J shed 0 bases, with 15 bases lying between them. The CDR3 extends over 17 amino acids. Germline V gives CDR1 MNHEY, CDR2 SMNVEV (reference sequence). The CDR3 DNA reads as TGTGCCAGCAGTTTCCGCGCCGGGAGCCATAGCAATCAGCCCCAGCATTTT. Encoded protein: CASSFRAGSHSNQPQHF.